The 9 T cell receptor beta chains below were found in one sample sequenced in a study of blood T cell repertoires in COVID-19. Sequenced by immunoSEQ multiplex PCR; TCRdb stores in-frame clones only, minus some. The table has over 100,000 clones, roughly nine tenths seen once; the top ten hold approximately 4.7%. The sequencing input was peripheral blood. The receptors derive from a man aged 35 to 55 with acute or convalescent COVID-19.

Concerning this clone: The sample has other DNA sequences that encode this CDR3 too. CDR3 coding DNA: TGTGCCATCAGTGAGGGACAGGATACAGATACGCAGTATTTT. As protein: CAISEGQDTDTQYF. V gene TRBV10-3 combines with J gene TRBJ2-3; TRBD1 matches at 7 bases. The junction had 2 bases not matched to a gene; V was cut back by 2 bases and J by 3 bases. Germline CDR1 and CDR2: ENHRY and SYGVKD. The CDR3 has 14 amino acids.

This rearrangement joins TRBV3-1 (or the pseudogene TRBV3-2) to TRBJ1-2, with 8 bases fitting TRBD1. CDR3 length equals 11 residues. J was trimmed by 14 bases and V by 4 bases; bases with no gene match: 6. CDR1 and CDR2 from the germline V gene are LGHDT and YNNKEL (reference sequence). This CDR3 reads CASSPGTGRTF. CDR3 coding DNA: TGTGCCAGCAGCCCTGGGACAGGTCGTACCTTC.

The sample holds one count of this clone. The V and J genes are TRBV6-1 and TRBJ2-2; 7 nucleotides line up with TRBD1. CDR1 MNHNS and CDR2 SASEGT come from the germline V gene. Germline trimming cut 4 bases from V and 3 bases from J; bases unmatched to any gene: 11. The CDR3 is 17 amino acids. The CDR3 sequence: CASSGTGQWTYTGELFF. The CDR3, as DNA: TGTGCCAGCAGTGGAACGGGACAGTGGACATACACCGGGGAGCTGTTTTTT.

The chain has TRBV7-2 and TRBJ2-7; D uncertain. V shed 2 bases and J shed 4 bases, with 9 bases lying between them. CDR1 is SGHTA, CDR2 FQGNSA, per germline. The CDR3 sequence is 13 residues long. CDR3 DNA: TGTGCCAGCAGCTTACTAGTCGGTTACGAGCAGTACTTC. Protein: CASSLLVGYEQYF.

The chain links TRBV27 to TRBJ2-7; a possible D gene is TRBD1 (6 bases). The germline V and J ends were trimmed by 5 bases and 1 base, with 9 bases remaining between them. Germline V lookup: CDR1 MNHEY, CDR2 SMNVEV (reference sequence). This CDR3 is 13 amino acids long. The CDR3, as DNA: TGTGCCAGCAGTGGGACAATTTCCTACGAGCAGTACTTC. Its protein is CASSGTISYEQYF.

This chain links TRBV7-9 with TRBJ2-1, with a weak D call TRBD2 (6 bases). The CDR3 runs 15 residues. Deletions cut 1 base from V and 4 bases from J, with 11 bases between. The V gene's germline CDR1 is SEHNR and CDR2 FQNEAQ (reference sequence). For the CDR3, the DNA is TGTGCCAGCAGCTTAGGGGACGGGAGTTACAATGAGCAGTTCTTC. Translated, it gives CASSLGDGSYNEQFF.

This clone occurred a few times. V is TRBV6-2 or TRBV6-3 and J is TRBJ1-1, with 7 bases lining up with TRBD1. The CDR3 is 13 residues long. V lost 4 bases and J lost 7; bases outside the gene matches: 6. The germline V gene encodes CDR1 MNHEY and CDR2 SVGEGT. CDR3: CASSSGQLFEAFF. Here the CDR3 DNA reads TGTGCCAGCAGTTCGGGACAGCTCTTTGAAGCTTTCTTT.

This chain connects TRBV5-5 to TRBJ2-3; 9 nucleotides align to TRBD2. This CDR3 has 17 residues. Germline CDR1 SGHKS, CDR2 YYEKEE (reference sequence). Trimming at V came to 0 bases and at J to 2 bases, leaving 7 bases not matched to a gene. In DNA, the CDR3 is TGTGCCAGCAGCTTGGCCGGGCTAGCGGGGTTCACAGATACGCAGTATTTT. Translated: CASSLAGLAGFTDTQYF.

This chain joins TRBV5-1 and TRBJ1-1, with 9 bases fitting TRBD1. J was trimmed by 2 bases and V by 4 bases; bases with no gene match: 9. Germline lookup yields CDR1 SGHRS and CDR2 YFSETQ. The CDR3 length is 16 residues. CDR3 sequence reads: CASSHSGTGKNTEAFF. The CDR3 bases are TGCGCCAGCAGCCACTCCGGGACAGGGAAAAACACTGAAGCTTTCTTT.